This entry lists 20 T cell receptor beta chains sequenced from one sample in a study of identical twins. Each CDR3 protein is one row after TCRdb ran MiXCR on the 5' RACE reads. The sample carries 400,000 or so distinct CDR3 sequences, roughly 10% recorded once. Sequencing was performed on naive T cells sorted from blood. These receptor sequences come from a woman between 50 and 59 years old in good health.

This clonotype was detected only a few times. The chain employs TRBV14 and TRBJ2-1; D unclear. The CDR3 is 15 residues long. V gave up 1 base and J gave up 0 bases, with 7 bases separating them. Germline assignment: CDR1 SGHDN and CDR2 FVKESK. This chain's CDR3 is CASSQVSPSYNEQFF. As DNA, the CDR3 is TGTGCCAGCAGCCAAGTGTCCCCCTCCTACAATGAGCAGTTCTTC.

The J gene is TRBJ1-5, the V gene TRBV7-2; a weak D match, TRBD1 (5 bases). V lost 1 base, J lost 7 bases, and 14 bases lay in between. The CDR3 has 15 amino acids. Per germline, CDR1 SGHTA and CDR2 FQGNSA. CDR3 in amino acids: CASSLDPGPGQPQHF. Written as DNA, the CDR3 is TGTGCCAGCAGCTTAGATCCGGGGCCCGGGCAGCCCCAGCATTTT. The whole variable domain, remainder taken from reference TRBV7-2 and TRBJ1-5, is GAGVSQSPSNKVTEKGKDVELRCDPISGHTALYWYRQSLGQGLEFLIYFQGNSAPDKSGLPSDRFSAERTGGSVSTLTIQRTQQEDSAVYLCASSLDPGPGQPQHFGDGTRLSIL.

The CDR3 DNA follows: TGCGCCAGCAGCCAAGTGGCAGCTTACTATGGCTACACCTTC. Amino acid sequence: CASSQVAAYYGYTF. The V gene is TRBV4-1, the J gene TRBJ1-2, with no clear D. Between the trimmed V and J ends, which lost 1 base and 3 bases, there was a span of 9 bases. This CDR3 contains 14 residues. The germline CDR1 and CDR2 sequences are MGHRA and YSYEKL.

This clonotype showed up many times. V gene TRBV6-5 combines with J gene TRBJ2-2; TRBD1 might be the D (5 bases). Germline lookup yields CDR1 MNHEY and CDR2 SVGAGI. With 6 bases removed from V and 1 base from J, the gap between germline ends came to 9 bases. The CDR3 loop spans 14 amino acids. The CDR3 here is CASRATGNTGELFF. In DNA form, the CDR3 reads TGTGCCAGCAGAGCCACAGGGAACACCGGGGAGCTGTTTTTT.

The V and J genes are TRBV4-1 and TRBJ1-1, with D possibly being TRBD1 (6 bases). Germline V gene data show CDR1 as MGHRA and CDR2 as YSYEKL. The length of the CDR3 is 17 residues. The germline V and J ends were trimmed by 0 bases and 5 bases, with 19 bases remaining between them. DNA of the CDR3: TGCGCCAGCAGCCAAGATTCAGTCCAGGGGAGTAGGACTGAAGCTTTCTTT. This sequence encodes CASSQDSVQGSRTEAFF.

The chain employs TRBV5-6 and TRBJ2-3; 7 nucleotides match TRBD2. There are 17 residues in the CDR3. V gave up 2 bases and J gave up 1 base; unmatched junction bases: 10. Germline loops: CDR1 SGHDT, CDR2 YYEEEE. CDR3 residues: CASSFLPKAGRTDTQYF. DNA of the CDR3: TGTGCCAGCAGCTTTCTCCCCAAAGCGGGACGCACAGATACGCAGTATTTT.

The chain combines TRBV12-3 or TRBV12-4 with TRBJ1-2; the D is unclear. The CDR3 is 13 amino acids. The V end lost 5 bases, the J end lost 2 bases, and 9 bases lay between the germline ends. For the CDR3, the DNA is TGTGCCAGCAGTCTGACACTAAACTATGGCTACACCTTC. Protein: CASSLTLNYGYTF.

In nucleotides, the CDR3 is TGTGCCAGCAGCCGGGAGGCGCTCGGGGCTTTCTTT. Its translation is CASSREALGAFF. The J gene is TRBJ1-1, the V gene TRBV5-5; D unresolved. CDR1 is SGHKS and CDR2 is YYEKEE in the germline V gene (reference sequence). CDR3 length: 12 residues. Trimming shortened V by 4 bases and J by 11 bases, and 15 bases separated the two germline ends.

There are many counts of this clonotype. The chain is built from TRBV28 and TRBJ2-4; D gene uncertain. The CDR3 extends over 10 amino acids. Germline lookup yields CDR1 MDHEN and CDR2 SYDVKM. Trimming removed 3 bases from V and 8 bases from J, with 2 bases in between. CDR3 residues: CASSLDIQYF. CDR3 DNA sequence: TGTGCCAGCAGTTTGGACATTCAGTACTTC. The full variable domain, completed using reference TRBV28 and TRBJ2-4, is DVKVTQSSRYLVKRTGEKVFLECVQDMDHENMFWYRQDPGLGLRLIYFSYDVKMKEKGDIPEGYSVSREKKERFSLILESASTNQTSMYLCASSLDIQYFGAGTRLSVL.

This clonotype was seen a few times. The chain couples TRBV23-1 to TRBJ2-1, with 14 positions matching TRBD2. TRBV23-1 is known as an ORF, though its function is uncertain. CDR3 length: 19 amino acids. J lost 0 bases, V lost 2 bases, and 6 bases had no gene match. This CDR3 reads CASSQGTSGRPSSYNEQFF. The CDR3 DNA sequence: TGCGCCAGCAGTCAAGGGACTAGCGGGAGACCGAGCTCCTACAATGAGCAGTTCTTC.

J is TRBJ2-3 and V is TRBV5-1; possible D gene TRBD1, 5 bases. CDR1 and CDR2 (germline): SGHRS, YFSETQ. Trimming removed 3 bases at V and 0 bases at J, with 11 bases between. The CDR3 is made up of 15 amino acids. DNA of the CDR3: TGCGCCAGCAGCTCCAGGACACCTAGCACAGATACGCAGTATTTT. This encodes CASSSRTPSTDTQYF.

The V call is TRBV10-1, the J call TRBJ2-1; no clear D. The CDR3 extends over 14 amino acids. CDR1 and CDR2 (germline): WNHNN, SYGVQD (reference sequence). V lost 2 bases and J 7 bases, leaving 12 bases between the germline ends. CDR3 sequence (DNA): TGCGCCAGCAGTGAGAGTGGGCGTCTGAATGAGCAGTTCTTC. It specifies CASSESGRLNEQFF.

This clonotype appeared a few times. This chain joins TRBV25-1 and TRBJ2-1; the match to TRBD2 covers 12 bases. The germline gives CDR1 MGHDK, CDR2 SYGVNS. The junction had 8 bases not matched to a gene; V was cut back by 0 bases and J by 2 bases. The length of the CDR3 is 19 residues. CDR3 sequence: CASSEYAPRLAGAYNEQFF. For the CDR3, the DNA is TGTGCCAGCAGTGAATATGCCCCTAGACTAGCGGGAGCCTACAATGAGCAGTTCTTC.

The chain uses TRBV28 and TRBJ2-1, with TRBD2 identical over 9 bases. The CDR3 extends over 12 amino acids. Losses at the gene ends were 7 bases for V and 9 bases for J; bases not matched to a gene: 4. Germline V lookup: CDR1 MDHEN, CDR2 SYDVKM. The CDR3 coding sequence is TGTGCCAGCACTAGCGGGGCTGTTGAGCAGTTCTTC. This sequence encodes CASTSGAVEQFF.

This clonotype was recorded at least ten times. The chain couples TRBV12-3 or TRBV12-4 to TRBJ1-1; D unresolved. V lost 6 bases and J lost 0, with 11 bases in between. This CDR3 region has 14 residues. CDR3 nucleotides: TGTGCCAGCAGACTTCCGAGGATGAACACTGAAGCTTTCTTT. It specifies CASRLPRMNTEAFF.

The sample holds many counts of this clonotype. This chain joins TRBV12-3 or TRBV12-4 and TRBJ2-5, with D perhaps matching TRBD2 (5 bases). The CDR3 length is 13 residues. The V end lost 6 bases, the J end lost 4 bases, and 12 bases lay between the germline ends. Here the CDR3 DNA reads TGTGCCAGCAGCCGGCGGGTACTAGAGACCCAGTACTTC. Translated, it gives CASSRRVLETQYF.

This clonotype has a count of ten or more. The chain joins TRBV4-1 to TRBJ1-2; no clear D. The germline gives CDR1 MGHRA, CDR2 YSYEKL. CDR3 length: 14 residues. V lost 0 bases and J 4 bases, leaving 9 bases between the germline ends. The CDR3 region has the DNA TGCGCCAGCAGCCAAGAGCAGGTCTCCTATGGCTACACCTTC. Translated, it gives CASSQEQVSYGYTF.

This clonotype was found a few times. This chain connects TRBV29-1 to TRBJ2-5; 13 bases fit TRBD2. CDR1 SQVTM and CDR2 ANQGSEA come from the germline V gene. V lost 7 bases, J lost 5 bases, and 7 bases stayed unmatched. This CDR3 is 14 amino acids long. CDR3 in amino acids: CSARTSGSVETQYF. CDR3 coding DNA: TGCAGCGCCCGGACTAGCGGGAGTGTTGAGACCCAGTACTTC.

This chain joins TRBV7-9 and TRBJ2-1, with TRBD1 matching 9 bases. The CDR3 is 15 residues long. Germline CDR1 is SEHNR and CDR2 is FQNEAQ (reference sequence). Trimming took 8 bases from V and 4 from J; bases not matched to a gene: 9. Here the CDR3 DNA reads TGTGCCAGCCTCGCCGGGACAGGGCCTTACAATGAGCAGTTCTTC. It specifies CASLAGTGPYNEQFF.

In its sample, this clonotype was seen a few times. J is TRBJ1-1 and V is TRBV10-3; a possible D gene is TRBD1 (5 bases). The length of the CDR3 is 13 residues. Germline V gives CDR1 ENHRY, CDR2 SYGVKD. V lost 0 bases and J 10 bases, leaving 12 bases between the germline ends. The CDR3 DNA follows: TGTGCCATCAGTGAGTCTGTAGGGGTCGGAGCTTTCTTT. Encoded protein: CAISESVGVGAFF.